A selection of T cell receptor beta chains follows, all from one sample in a study of T-cell reconstitution after alpha-beta-depleted transplantation in children. TCRdb reanalysed the PCR reads using MiXCR and keeps one entry per CDR3 protein. The sample gives hundreds of thousands of distinct CDR3 sequences, approximately 16% of which show up once; around 0.96% is in the top ten. The starting material was PBMCs from the stem cell graft donor, obtained from the stem cell graft. The origin of the receptors is a human donor who donated a stem cell graft to a child with acute myeloid leukemia. Both conserved end residues are part of each CDR3. Each record gives: V gene, J gene, CDR3 protein.

TRBV13	TRBJ1-5	CASSPARQTGNQPQHF
TRBV7-2	TRBJ1-6	CASSPRQGAVNSPLHF
TRBV20-1	TRBJ2-3	CSAKATERGSLRWTQYF
TRBV21-1	TRBJ2-3	CASSPRGNGTDTQYF
TRBV2	TRBJ2-4	CASSFGGGGLAKNIQYF
TRBV28	TRBJ2-5	CASNSPDTFNGETQYF
TRBV5-5	TRBJ2-7	CASSWDSNEQYF
TRBV29-1	TRBJ2-3	CSGRVADTQYF
TRBV9	TRBJ1-5	CASSSGDSHQPQHF
TRBV5-6	TRBJ2-1	CASSFDDPPYNEQFF